This note documents a single T cell receptor beta chain sequence. Because the CDR3 is missing its conserved closing phenylalanine or tryptophan, this is likely a read error. The sample originates from a study of glioma-infiltrating T cells. Study details: Glioblastomas were WHO grade IV, sampled at first diagnosis; low-grade were grade II.

After removal of 5 bases from V and 0 bases from J, the junction contained 11 bases not matched to a gene. Germline loops: CDR1 MNHEY, CDR2 SMNVEV (reference sequence). The CDR3 is 17 amino acids. The iRepertoire nested amplicon-rescue multiplex PCR amplified TCR alpha and beta CDR3s from RNA. For one-step reverse transcription and amplification, about 90-450 ng of tissue mRNA or PBMC total RNA was used. MiXCR, applied by TCRdb to the multiplex PCR reads, yields one record per CDR3 protein. The table lists 300,000 to 450,000 distinct CDR3 sequences, around 38% of them singletons. The receptor's source is a human donor with low-grade glioma or glioblastoma, undergoing nonglioma brain surgery, or in good health (not recorded which). This chain connects TRBV27 to TRBJ2-5; the match to TRBD2 covers 8 bases. The material sequenced was glioma tissue, nonneoplastic brain tissue, or PBMCs (not recorded which). CDR3 sequence: CASSRREGPFNQETQYL. The CDR3 coding sequence is TGTGCCAGCAGTCGTCGGGAGGGCCCGTTTAACCAAGAGACCCAGTACCTC.